The clone carrying this T cell receptor beta chain was seen ten or more times. This CDR3 comprises 15 residues. J lost 3 bases, V lost 5 bases, and 8 bases had no gene match. Germline V gene data show CDR1 as DFQATT and CDR2 as SNEGSKA (reference sequence). This sample is part of a study of early T cells in non-severe SARS-CoV-2 infection. From the 5' RACE reads, TCRdb called clonotypes with MiXCR, one entry per CDR3 protein. In the table there are roughly 20,000 distinct CDR3 sequences, more than 5% of which are singletons. V usage is TRBV20-1 and J usage is TRBJ1-5; 9 bases are a match to TRBD1. The TCR originated in an adult who was a healthcare worker with PCR-confirmed SARS-CoV-2 infection or an uninfected control (not recorded which). Source: whole blood, taken at baseline. CDR3 in DNA: TGCAGTGCTTCACAGGGGGCGGTTGCCAATCAGCCCCAGCATTTT. Encoded protein: CSASQGAVANQPQHF.